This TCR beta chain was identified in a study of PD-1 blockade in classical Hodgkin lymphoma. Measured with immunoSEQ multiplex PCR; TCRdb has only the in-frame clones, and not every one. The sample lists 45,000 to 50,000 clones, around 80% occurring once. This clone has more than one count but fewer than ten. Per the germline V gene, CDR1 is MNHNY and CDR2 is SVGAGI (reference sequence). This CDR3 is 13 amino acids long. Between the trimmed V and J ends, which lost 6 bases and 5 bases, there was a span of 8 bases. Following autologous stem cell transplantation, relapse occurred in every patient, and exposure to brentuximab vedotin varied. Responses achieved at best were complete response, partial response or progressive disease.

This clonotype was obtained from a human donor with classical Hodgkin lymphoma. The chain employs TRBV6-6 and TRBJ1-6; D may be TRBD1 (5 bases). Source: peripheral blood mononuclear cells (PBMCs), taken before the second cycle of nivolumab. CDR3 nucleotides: TGTGCCAGCAGCCTAGGGGATAATTCACCCCTCCACTTT. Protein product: CASSLGDNSPLHF.